These 19 T cell receptor beta chains came from one sample sequenced in a study of blood T cell repertoires in COVID-19. TCRdb's copy holds only in-frame clones and misses some; the assay was immunoSEQ multiplex PCR. The sample yields approximately 30,000 clones, roughly 85% seen once. Sequenced material: peripheral blood. Receptor source: a human donor with acute or convalescent COVID-19. The donor label of this sample is uncertain.

The DNA for the CDR3 is TGCAGCGCCACCAGGGGAGATGAGCAGTTCTTC. Its protein product is CSATRGDEQFF. The chain is built from TRBV29-1 and TRBJ2-1; tentatively, D is TRBD1 (6 bases). Deletions cut 7 bases from V and 8 bases from J, with 12 bases between. Germline CDR1 is SQVTM and CDR2 is ANQGSEA. This CDR3 contains 11 residues.

The chain recombines TRBV9 with TRBJ2-3; 10 nucleotides align to TRBD2. This CDR3 has 16 amino acids. With 2 bases clipped from V and 0 bases from J, the junction kept 3 bases outside the gene matches. CDR1 is SGDLS, CDR2 YYNGEE, per germline. This CDR3 is CASSVLAGASTDTQYF. The CDR3 nucleotides are TGTGCCAGCAGCGTCCTAGCGGGGGCTAGCACAGATACGCAGTATTTT.

This CDR3 reads CASSLLGGATNEKLFF. CDR3 nucleotide sequence: TGTGCCAGCAGCTTACTTGGGGGGGCAACTAATGAAAAACTGTTTTTT. J is TRBJ1-4 and V is TRBV11-2; a possible D gene is TRBD1 (5 bases). The V and J ends lost 2 bases and 0 bases respectively, with 10 bases between them. The length of the CDR3 is 16 residues. Germline CDR1 is SGHAT and CDR2 is FQNNGV.

The CDR3 DNA sequence: TGTGCCAGCAGCTTAGCTGCGGGGAATTCTCCTCTCTTTGAAGCTTTCTTT. As protein: CASSLAAGNSPLFEAFF. The chain links TRBV7-2 to TRBJ1-1; no clear D gene. V lost 0 bases and J 7 bases, leaving 21 bases between the germline ends. From germline, CDR1 is SGHTA and CDR2 FQGNSA. This CDR3 has 17 amino acids.

CDR3 protein: CASSRQGGSPLHF. The CDR3 DNA follows: TGCGCCAGCAGTAGGCAGGGCGGATCACCCCTCCACTTT. The chain employs TRBV10-1 and TRBJ1-6; D is possibly TRBD1 (5 bases). The CDR3 runs 13 residues. In germline, CDR1 is WNHNN, CDR2 SYGVQD (reference sequence). With 5 bases removed from V and 10 bases from J, the gap between germline ends came to 12 bases.

This clone was observed a few times. The rearrangement links TRBV5-8 to TRBJ2-7; D is possibly TRBD1 (6 bases). The CDR3 is 17 residues long. V lost 1 base and J 7 bases, leaving 24 bases between the germline ends. Germline assignment: CDR1 SGHTS and CDR2 YDEGEE. CDR3 DNA: TGTGCCAGCAGCTTGAGCGTCTGGGTTAAGGCAAGGGGGGAGCAGTACTTC. The encoded protein is CASSLSVWVKARGEQYF.

The chain links TRBV3-1 (or the pseudogene TRBV3-2) to TRBJ2-3; 9 bases fit TRBD2. The CDR3 is 18 amino acids. V dropped 4 bases and J dropped 2; count of bases not matched to a gene: 13. From germline, CDR1 is LGHDT and CDR2 YNNKEL (reference sequence). CDR3 nucleotides: TGTGCCAGCAGCCCATTTAGACTTCTAGCGGGGTACACAGATACGCAGTATTTT. Translating it yields CASSPFRLLAGYTDTQYF.

The chain joins TRBV9 to TRBJ1-6; D is unclear. Germline CDR1 SGDLS, CDR2 YYNGEE. Between the trimmed V and J ends, which lost 0 bases and 3 bases, there was a span of 7 bases. CDR3 length: 15 amino acids. CDR3 in DNA: TGTGCCAGCAGCGTAGACGGTGACTATAATTCACCCCTCCACTTT. Protein product: CASSVDGDYNSPLHF.

J is TRBJ2-2 and V is TRBV6-5, with D hard to call. The CDR3 has 12 amino acids. V lost 6 bases to trimming and J lost 5 bases, with 7 bases between them. Germline CDR1 reads MNHEY; CDR2 reads SVGAGI. The CDR3 sequence: CASSHKTGELFF. As DNA, the CDR3 is TGTGCCAGCAGCCACAAGACCGGGGAGCTGTTTTTT.

V and J are TRBV3-1 (or the pseudogene TRBV3-2) and TRBJ2-2, with TRBD2 matching 12 bases. The CDR3 runs 17 residues. The junction had 5 bases not matched to a gene; V was cut back by 1 base and J by 5 bases. The germline V gene encodes CDR1 LGHDT and CDR2 YNNKEL (reference sequence). Here the CDR3 reads CASSQVGLAGGTGELFF. The CDR3 region has the DNA TGTGCCAGCAGCCAAGTGGGCCTAGCGGGGGGGACCGGGGAGCTGTTTTTT.

This chain links TRBV19 with TRBJ1-2; D may be TRBD1 (5 bases). Germline assignment: CDR1 LNHDA and CDR2 SQIVND (reference sequence). The CDR3 totals 13 residues. Trimming took 5 bases from V and 4 from J, leaving 11 bases between them. CDR3 amino acids: CASSPDKIYGYTF. In DNA form, the CDR3 reads TGTGCCAGTAGTCCGGACAAAATCTATGGCTACACCTTC.

The chain has TRBV29-1 and TRBJ2-3, with D unclear. Germline V gene data show CDR1 as SQVTM and CDR2 as ANQGSEA. V was clipped by 7 bases and J by 3 bases, with 17 bases between them. The CDR3 spans 14 residues. CDR3: CSALGLYPTDTQYF. The CDR3 DNA reads TGCAGCGCCCTTGGGCTATACCCGACAGATACGCAGTATTTT.

CDR3: CASSSWTGGLQETQYF. The CDR3, as DNA: TGTGCCAGCAGTTCCTGGACAGGGGGTTTACAAGAGACCCAGTACTTC. V gene TRBV27 combines with J gene TRBJ2-5; 10 nucleotides agree with TRBD1. Germline V CDR1 and CDR2: MNHEY, SMNVEV (reference sequence). V dropped 4 bases and J dropped 2; count of bases not matched to a gene: 7. The CDR3 totals 16 residues.

The CDR3 region has the DNA TGTGCCTCATTGGGGCCAGCGGGCCTTAGCTCCTACGAGCAGTACTTC. As protein: CASLGPAGLSSYEQYF. This chain joins TRBV30 and TRBJ2-7; D possibly corresponds to TRBD2 (6 bases). The CDR3 contains 16 residues. V lost 7 bases to trimming and J lost 0 bases, with 22 bases between them. The germline gives CDR1 GTSNPN, CDR2 SVGIG (reference sequence).

The chain combines TRBV5-6 with TRBJ1-1; D gene unclear. Germline V gene sequence: CDR1 SGHDT, CDR2 YYEEEE. CDR3 length equals 13 residues. Trimming pared 5 bases from V and 1 base from J, leaving 9 bases between. DNA for the CDR3: TGTGCCAGCAGGTGGGCCCAGAACACTGAAGCTTTCTTT. Translating gives CASRWAQNTEAFF.

V usage is TRBV19 and J usage is TRBJ2-7, with TRBD1 identical over 9 bases. J lost 3 bases, V lost 2 bases, and 2 bases had no gene match. The CDR3 is 14 residues long. Germline lookup yields CDR1 LNHDA and CDR2 SQIVND (reference sequence). CDR3 region: CASSIRDRDYEQYF. In DNA form, the CDR3 reads TGTGCCAGTAGTATAAGGGACAGGGACTACGAGCAGTACTTC. The full variable domain, completed using reference TRBV19 and TRBJ2-7, is DGGITQSPKYLFRKEGQNVTLSCEQNLNHDAMYWYRQDPGQGLRLIYYSQIVNDFQKGDIAEGYSVSREKKESFPLTVTSAQKNPTAFYLCASSIRDRDYEQYFGPGTRLTVT.

The chain couples TRBV12-5 to TRBJ2-2, with unresolved D. The CDR3 is 14 amino acids. The germline V gene encodes CDR1 LGHNT and CDR2 FRNRAP. Between the trimmed V and J ends, which lost 0 bases and 4 bases, there was a span of 6 bases. CDR3 nucleotides: TGTGCTAGTGGTTTGGTACGCGGCACCGGGGAGCTGTTTTTT. This encodes CASGLVRGTGELFF.

The J gene is TRBJ1-6, the V gene TRBV5-5, with a tentative D call TRBD1 (6 bases). Germline V gives CDR1 SGHKS, CDR2 YYEKEE (reference sequence). CDR3 size: 15 residues. V was shortened by 4 bases and J by 4 bases, with 12 bases between the two germline ends. CDR3 sequence: CASSQTDRYNSPLHF. For the CDR3, the DNA is TGTGCCAGCAGCCAGACGGACAGATATAATTCACCCCTCCACTTT.

The chain links TRBV5-3 to TRBJ1-2, with 9 bases fitting TRBD1. TRBV5-3 is assigned to the ORF class and has an uncertain function. The CDR3 runs to 16 residues. J lost 4 bases, V lost 0 bases, and 7 bases had no gene match. The DNA of the CDR3 is TGTGCCAGAAGCTTGGAGGACAGGGGAGGTAGCTATGGCTACACCTTC. This sequence encodes CARSLEDRGGSYGYTF.